The 18 T cell receptor beta chains listed next were all sequenced from one sample in a study of vaccination effects on CD4 cells after COVID-19. Their antigens remain unidentified. Under the ViraFEST assay, PBMC were stimulated with viral peptide pools so that antigen-specific CD4+ T cells expanded. Sequencing was performed afterwards. Isolating CD4+ T cells followed 9 to 10 days of culture. The person had PCR-confirmed SARS-CoV-2 infection between March and December 2020. Each person got two doses of an mRNA SARS-CoV-2 vaccine, BNT162b2 or mRNA-1273. Some clones are missing from TCRdb's copy, which holds only in-frame ones; the method was immunoSEQ multiplex PCR. The profile shows 15,000 or so clones, over 60% of them singletons. The sample was CD4+ T cells from PBMCs cultured with HCoV-NL63 spike peptides, taken after COVID-19 vaccination. The receptors derive from a human donor who had a prior SARS-CoV-2 infection.

This clone was seen more than once but under ten times. This sequence joins TRBV11-3 and TRBJ2-2, with 7 bases fitting TRBD2. CDR1 SGHNT and CDR2 YENEEA come from the germline V gene. CDR3 length: 18 amino acids. Trimming at V came to 1 base and at J to 2 bases, leaving 10 bases not matched to a gene. The CDR3 DNA is TGTGCCAGCAGCTTAGCGAGGTCGGGCGGGAGTAACACCGGGGAGCTGTTTTTT. It codes for CASSLARSGGSNTGELFF.

This clone was counted a few times. V is TRBV11-3 and J is TRBJ2-2; perhaps D is TRBD1 or TRBD2 (6 bases each). This CDR3 spans 14 amino acids. V was clipped by 5 bases and J by 6 bases, with 13 bases between them. Germline lookup yields CDR1 SGHNT and CDR2 YENEEA. Here the CDR3 DNA reads TGTGCCAGCAGCCGGGGGCGTCATGCCGGGGAGCTGTTTTTT. Translated, it gives CASSRGRHAGELFF.

This sequence joins TRBV5-1 and TRBJ2-3, with TRBD2 matching over 11 bases. This CDR3 contains 15 residues. The V segment lost 6 bases and the J segment 2 bases; nucleotides outside the gene matches: 5. Germline V gene data show CDR1 as SGHRS and CDR2 as YFSETQ. The CDR3 protein is CASTRLAGFTDTQYF. The CDR3 region has the DNA TGCGCCAGCACCCGACTAGCGGGGTTCACAGATACGCAGTATTTT. The full variable domain, with the rest looked up from reference TRBV5-1 and TRBJ2-3, is KAGVTQTPRYLIKTRGQQVTLSCSPISGHRSVSWYQQTPGQGLQFLFEYFSETQRNKGNFPGRFSGRQFSNSRSEMNVSTLELGDSALYLCASTRLAGFTDTQYFGPGTRLTVL.

The chain employs TRBV5-6 and TRBJ2-2; D remains unclear. There are 13 residues in the CDR3. Per germline, CDR1 SGHDT and CDR2 YYEEEE. V gave up 4 bases and J gave up 7 bases, with 11 bases separating them. CDR3 sequence reads: CASSGPRFGELFF. The CDR3 coding sequence is TGTGCCAGCAGCGGACCCCGGTTCGGGGAGCTGTTTTTT.

V usage is TRBV6-5 and J usage is TRBJ2-5; perhaps D is TRBD1 or TRBD2 (5 bases each). The germline V and J ends were trimmed by 0 bases and 3 bases, with 5 bases remaining between them. The CDR3 is made up of 13 amino acids. CDR1 and CDR2 from the germline V gene are MNHEY and SVGAGI. CDR3 protein: CASSYSGEETQYF. The DNA of the CDR3 is TGTGCCAGCAGTTACTCGGGGGAAGAGACCCAGTACTTC.

This clone was seen a single time. This chain joins TRBV5-1 and TRBJ2-1; TRBD1 or TRBD2 may be the D gene (5 bases each). V lost 2 bases and J lost 2, with 11 bases in between. Germline V lookup: CDR1 SGHRS, CDR2 YFSETQ. The CDR3 consists of 15 residues. As DNA, the CDR3 is TGCGCCAGCAGCTTCGAGGGGTTCACCTACAATGAGCAGTTCTTC. This translates into CASSFEGFTYNEQFF.

The chain's CDR3 is CASSYSGRQGGGYTF. CDR3 DNA: TGTGCCAGCAGTTACTCGGGACGTCAGGGGGGTGGCTACACCTTC. This rearrangement joins TRBV6-5 to TRBJ1-2, with 7 bases identical to TRBD1. The V gene's germline CDR1 is MNHEY and CDR2 SVGAGI. The CDR3 is made up of 15 amino acids. The J segment lost 7 bases and the V segment lost 0 bases, leaving 8 bases of the junction unmatched.

The chain combines TRBV7-2 with TRBJ2-5; perhaps TRBD1 as D (5 bases). The CDR3 contains 19 residues. Trimming stripped 2 bases from V and 5 bases from J, with 27 bases between. CDR1 and CDR2 from the germline V gene are SGHTA and FQGNSA. CDR3 DNA: TGTGCCAGCAGCTTAATTCTAATTTCCTGGGGCAGTGGGCAGGAGACCCAGTACTTC. Translating it yields CASSLILISWGSGQETQYF.

This clone was seen just once. The J gene is TRBJ2-3, the V gene TRBV4-1; 8 nucleotides align to TRBD2. The length of the CDR3 is 15 residues. Germline V CDR1 and CDR2: MGHRA, YSYEKL. Trimming cost V 0 bases and J 4 bases; bases outside gene matches: 3. CDR3 sequence reads: CASSQDREGSDTQYF. Written as DNA, the CDR3 is TGCGCCAGCAGCCAAGATCGGGAGGGGTCAGATACGCAGTATTTT.

The chain employs TRBV7-9 and TRBJ1-2; 7 bases are a match to TRBD1. This CDR3 region has 13 residues. With V trimmed by 5 bases and J by 4 bases, 4 bases remained unmatched. Germline V CDR1 and CDR2: SEHNR, FQNEAQ (reference sequence). The CDR3 DNA reads TGTGCCAGCAGCCGACAGGGTGGCTATGGCTACACCTTC. Protein sequence: CASSRQGGYGYTF.

The chain uses TRBV5-1 and TRBJ2-7; TRBD2 agrees at 12 bases. CDR3 length: 16 amino acids. Germline CDR1 and CDR2: SGHRS and YFSETQ. V lost 4 bases, J lost 0 bases, and 5 bases stayed unmatched. The CDR3 loop is CASSQTSGSLSYEQYF. The CDR3, as DNA: TGCGCCAGCAGCCAGACTAGCGGGAGTCTCTCCTACGAGCAGTACTTC.

The CDR3 loop is CASSYGQGNYNEQFF. The CDR3 DNA is TGCGCCAGCAGCTACGGCCAGGGGAACTACAATGAGCAGTTCTTC. J is TRBJ2-1 and V is TRBV5-1; D is possibly TRBD1 (6 bases). Germline V gene data show CDR1 as SGHRS and CDR2 as YFSETQ. The V end was cut by 3 bases, the J end by 3 bases, with 13 bases between. The CDR3 spans 15 residues.

The gene calls are TRBV7-9 and TRBJ2-3; 9 nucleotides agree with TRBD1. This CDR3 is built from 14 residues. The V and J ends lost 5 bases and 5 bases, in that order; junction bases with no gene match: 5. Germline CDR1 is SEHNR and CDR2 is FQNEAQ (reference sequence). CDR3 DNA: TGTGCCAGCAGCCCTCGGACAGGGGTAGATACGCAGTATTTT. This codes for CASSPRTGVDTQYF.

This chain connects TRBV3-1 (or the pseudogene TRBV3-2) to TRBJ1-5; a possible D gene is TRBD1 (5 bases). The CDR3 is 14 amino acids. The V gene lost 4 bases and the J gene lost 0 bases, with 7 bases spanning the gap. The V gene's germline CDR1 is LGHDT and CDR2 YNNKEL (reference sequence). DNA of the CDR3: TGTGCCAGCAGCCTGACAGCTAGCAATCAGCCCCAGCATTTT. This encodes CASSLTASNQPQHF.

The chain is built from TRBV7-3 and TRBJ2-3; D is ambiguous. CDR3 length: 14 amino acids. Per the germline V gene, CDR1 is SGHTA and CDR2 is FQGTGA. The germline V and J ends were trimmed by 1 base and 0 bases, with 5 bases remaining between them. DNA for the CDR3: TGTGCCAGCAGCTTAAGACTTAGCACAGATACGCAGTATTTT. Protein sequence: CASSLRLSTDTQYF.

The chain is built from TRBV5-6 and TRBJ1-1; D gene ambiguous. The CDR3 has 14 residues. Trimming left V 4 bases short and J 6 bases short, with 16 bases between. The V gene's germline CDR1 is SGHDT and CDR2 YYEEEE. The CDR3 spells CASSPRQVVPEAFF. The DNA for the CDR3 is TGTGCCAGCAGCCCCAGGCAGGTGGTACCTGAAGCTTTCTTT. The variable domain in full, with the rest retrieved from reference TRBV5-6 and TRBJ1-1, is DAGVTQSPTHLIKTRGQQVTLRCSPKSGHDTVSWYQQALGQGPQFIFQYYEEEERQRGNFPDRFSGHQFPNYSSELNVNALLLGDSALYLCASSPRQVVPEAFFGQGTRLTVV.

V and J are TRBV3-1 (or the pseudogene TRBV3-2) and TRBJ1-2, with D unclear. Trimming took off 2 bases at V and 9 bases at J, with 13 bases between the two ends. The CDR3 has 13 amino acids. Per germline, CDR1 LGHDT and CDR2 YNNKEL (reference sequence). The CDR3 DNA sequence: TGTGCCAGCAGCCAATCGCGGATCGGCAGCTACACCTTC. Amino acids: CASSQSRIGSYTF.

The chain has TRBV5-6 and TRBJ2-7; no definite D call. V was clipped by 0 bases and J by 0 bases, with 13 bases between them. The germline V gene has CDR1 SGHDT and CDR2 YYEEEE. The CDR3 totals 16 residues. The DNA for the CDR3 is TGTGCCAGCAGCTTGGTCGGCAGCACCTCCTCCTACGAGCAGTACTTC. The encoded protein is CASSLVGSTSSYEQYF.